The text below deals with one T cell receptor (beta chain). This clone's antigen is unknown. No much larger clone exists at a distance of one base, and base qualities are not known. The label giving this sample's time point can be read as: pretreatment peripheral blood. The cohort comprised fewer than 35 patients with locally advanced or metastatic urothelial carcinoma treated at Memorial Sloan Kettering on a trial protocol. Peripheral blood mononuclear cells were collected pretreatment and during treatment, with between 1 and 8 total time points per patient. The Qiagen DNeasy Blood extraction kit was used to purify genomic DNA from total PBMCs and tumor samples. PBMCs were collected pretreatment and during treatment, and were isolated and stored as previously described. This sample is drawn from a study of PD-L1 blockade in urothelial cancer (dated by TCRdb to 2017 to 2019). Notes on the research overall: Every patient began therapy at some point between 2013 and 2015 and was given atezolizumab 1,200 mg intravenously every 3 weeks. Durable clinical benefit was defined as a progression-free survival longer than 6 months, and TCR features were additionally tested against progression-free survival and overall survival. Several patients reached durable clinical benefit, while some 20 patients did not. Pretreatment blood TCR-seq was available for nearly 30 patients, at least one posttreatment blood collection was obtained for around 25 patients, and tumor TCR-seq was available for around 25 patients. An exploratory multi-omic analysis was conducted of the somatic, immune and clinical correlates of response to PD-L1 blockade with atezolizumab in urothelial cancer. Blood samples were analyzed at 3 weeks after treatment start (second dose) and at 6 weeks after treatment start. In the same patients, whole exome sequencing and RNA sequencing of pretreatment tumors were performed in addition to TCR sequencing. A median of about 150,000 T cells and roughly 80,000 unique TCRs was obtained from blood samples, and a median clonality of approximately 0.08 was observed. Pretreatment tumor samples, along with matched peripheral blood collected serially before and after atezolizumab treatment, underwent TCR sequencing. About 90% of the roughly 29 patients were identified as males with urothelial cancer of bladder origin, and a prior smoking history was reported by 18 of 29 patients. An ECOG performance status of 0 or 1 was recorded for the patients, and 0 to 3 prior chemotherapy regimens had been received by the patients.

To estimate absolute template abundance from read counts, synthetic TCR analog templates were spiked into each PCR. The immunoSEQ assay used bias-controlled V and J gene primers to amplify TCRbeta CDR3 regions from genomic DNA. Sequencing of rearranged TCRbeta segments was done at approximately 20X coverage. In the paper's pipeline: Sequencing errors were corrected by clustering, and CDR3s were annotated against IMGT so that V, D and J genes could be assigned. Only productive TCRbeta rearrangements were used in downstream analyses, excluding out-of-frame or stop-codon sequences. To compute clonality, Shannon entropy was normalized by the log of the number of unique productive sequences and then subtracted from one. Fisher's exact test with Benjamini-Hochberg correction, at a threshold of adjusted p below 0.01, was used to find clones that differed between time points or between blood and tumor. TCRdb provides this immuneACCESS table in a form limited to in-frame rearrangements. Some clones are lacking; in checked studies, under half of them reflect an unresolved V gene, and why the rest are absent is not known. The DNA was the basis for D and trimming; V, J and clone size are from that table. The sample table holds tens of thousands of clones, of which roughly 84% were seen once. The ten top clones hold 15% to 18% of the sample.

Overall study results and their limits: Because the sample size was small (n ≈ 29) and many exploratory analyses were performed, the results are intended to be hypothesis-generating. Among patients with durable benefit, tumor-associated TCR clones showed greater expansion in peripheral blood 3 weeks after treatment started (n = 22, p = 0.022). A pretreatment peripheral blood TCR clonality below the median was linked to improved progression-free and overall survival.

The clonotype originates from a man aged 60-69 years with urothelial cancer. The material was PBMCs, obtained around atezolizumab (anti-PD-L1) treatment.

The CDR3 region reads CASSRDRVISTDTQYF. The nucleotide sequence reads as follows: TGCGCCAGCAGCAGGGACAGGGTTATTTCCACAGATACGCAGTATTTT. The rearranged chain carries TRBV5-1 and TRBJ2-3; TRBD1 agrees with 9 junctional bases. The germline V end is reduced by 4 bases and the J end by 2 bases; junction bases left unmatched: 8. Its CDR3 holds 16 amino acids, cysteine through phenylalanine. Only the CDR3 part of the read is kept: 48 bases, read in frame from the first base. CDR1 SGHRS and CDR2 YFSETQ were looked up in the germline V gene.